The sequence of this T cell receptor beta chain was determined in a study of shared clonotypes between healthy human individuals. TCRdb keeps only in-frame clones here, not all; method: immunoSEQ multiplex PCR. The data show millions of clones, 85% to 95% seen once. The clonotype originates from a man aged 18 to 29 in good health. Some clones in this sample may be carry-over from other donors' samples. Sequencing used naive CD4+ T cells from PBMCs. The subset denotes: CD45RA+ positively selected.

The CDR3 reads CASSREHTNTGELFF. The CDR3 DNA is TGTGCCAGCAGCCGGGAACACACCAACACCGGGGAGCTGTTTTTT. J is TRBJ2-2 and V is TRBV11-2, with a weak D call TRBD2 (5 bases). Trimming cost V 5 bases and J 2 bases, with 12 bases left between them. The CDR3 runs to 15 residues. CDR1 and CDR2 (germline): SGHAT, FQNNGV.